This T cell receptor beta chain was sequenced in a study of OX40 agonist ivuxolimab in advanced cancers. Study at large: The treatment was a fully human IgG2 OX40 agonist, ivuxolimab.

Blood sampling was done at baseline, cycle 4 day 1, and cycle 7 day 1. This CDR3 is built from 15 residues. Germline V gives CDR1 MDHEN, CDR2 SYDVKM. Trimming took 6 bases from V and 1 from J, leaving 10 bases between them. Details on this clone: Its matching antigen is unknown.

Sequencing used immunoSEQ multiplex PCR; TCRdb keeps in-frame clones, though not all of them. The repertoire has fewer than 85,000 clones, 70% to 85% of them found once; the top ten carry roughly 0.5%. Findings and caveats of the study: Averaging showed that CD8+ T cells had more expanded clones than CD4+ did.

The sequenced sample was CD4+ or CD8+ T cells sorted from blood, obtained in a trial of the OX40 agonist ivuxolimab. The V and J genes are TRBV28 and TRBJ2-6; D not certain. This clonotype was obtained from an adult with an advanced solid tumor such as melanoma, head and neck, liver or kidney cancer. CDR3 protein: CASSPPRSGANVLTF. Here the CDR3 DNA reads TGTGCCAGCAGCCCCCCCCGATCTGGGGCCAACGTCCTGACTTTC. The complete variable domain, with remaining parts taken from reference TRBV28 and TRBJ2-6, reads DVKVTQSSRYLVKRTGEKVFLECVQDMDHENMFWYRQDPGLGLRLIYFSYDVKMKEKGDIPEGYSVSREKKERFSLILESASTNQTSMYLCASSPPRSGANVLTFGAGSRLTVL.